One and the same sample provided the 17 T cell receptor beta chains below, sequenced in a study of T cell repertoires in cytomegalovirus infection. TCRdb used MiXCR to reprocess the reads, holding one entry per CDR3 protein. Among some 440,000 distinct CDR3 sequences listed, approximately 31% were seen once. The sequenced sample was PBMCs. The receptors originated from a human donor in good health (CMV status not recorded). Some clones in this sample may be carry-over from other donors' samples.

This chain connects TRBV2 to TRBJ2-7; the match to TRBD2 covers 7 bases. The J segment lost 0 bases and the V segment lost 7 bases, leaving 6 bases of the junction unmatched. CDR3 length: 14 amino acids. Germline CDR1 and CDR2: SNHLY and FYNNEI. CDR3 nucleotides: TGTGCCAGCACAATCGGCGGGAGCTCCTACGAGCAGTACTTC. This sequence encodes CASTIGGSSYEQYF. Using reference TRBV2 and TRBJ2-7 for the parts outside the CDR3, the full variable domain is EPEVTQTPSHQVTQMGQEVILRCVPISNHLYFYWYRQILGQKVEFLVSFYNNEISEKSEIFDDQFSVERPDGSNFTLKIRSTKLEDSAMYFCASTIGGSSYEQYFGPGTRLTVT.

This clonotype was counted a few times. The V gene is TRBV6-6, the J gene TRBJ2-1; 10 bases line up with TRBD1. The trim removed 6 bases at V and 6 bases at J, leaving 8 bases unmatched. The CDR3 length is 15 residues. Germline CDR1 MNHNY, CDR2 SVGAGI (reference sequence). The CDR3 loop is CASRVGQGYPNEQFF. The CDR3 coding sequence is TGTGCCAGCAGAGTGGGACAGGGGTATCCCAATGAGCAGTTCTTC.

This clonotype was picked up many times. Written as DNA, the CDR3 is TGTGCCAGCAGACGCAACCCAGGGGTGGGAGATCAGCCCCAGCATTTT. It translates to CASRRNPGVGDQPQHF. This chain joins TRBV2 and TRBJ1-5, with D maybe TRBD1 (6 bases). CDR1 is SNHLY and CDR2 is FYNNEI in the germline V gene. Deletions cut 6 bases from V and 5 bases from J, with 20 bases between. The CDR3 runs to 16 residues.

This clonotype has a count of ten or more. CDR3 nucleotides: TGTGCCAGCAGCTTAGTTGGGGTTGGCCAGCATTTT. This gives the protein CASSLVGVGQHF. J is TRBJ1-5 and V is TRBV7-2; D not resolved. The length of the CDR3 is 12 residues. V lost 1 base, J lost 12 bases, and 10 bases lay in between. CDR1 and CDR2 from the germline V gene are SGHTA and FQGNSA.

This clonotype was counted at least ten times. V and J are TRBV7-8 and TRBJ1-1, with 9 bases identical to TRBD1. The junction had 3 bases not matched to a gene; V was cut back by 1 base and J by 0 bases. CDR1 and CDR2 from the germline V gene are SGHVS and FQNEAQ. This CDR3 comprises 16 residues. The chain's CDR3 is CASSLGGTGLNTEAFF. The CDR3 DNA sequence: TGTGCCAGCAGCTTAGGCGGGACAGGGTTGAACACTGAAGCTTTCTTT.

The V and J genes are TRBV19 and TRBJ2-2; D remains ambiguous. From germline, CDR1 is LNHDA and CDR2 SQIVND (reference sequence). With 3 bases removed from V and 4 bases from J, the gap between germline ends came to 9 bases. The CDR3 covers 14 residues. The CDR3 DNA follows: TGTGCCAGTAGTATCTCCAGGACCACCGGGGAGCTGTTTTTT. Its translation: CASSISRTTGELFF. The whole variable domain, filled in from reference TRBV19 and TRBJ2-2, reads DGGITQSPKYLFRKEGQNVTLSCEQNLNHDAMYWYRQDPGQGLRLIYYSQIVNDFQKGDIAEGYSVSREKKESFPLTVTSAQKNPTAFYLCASSISRTTGELFFGEGSRLTVL.

The chain employs TRBV4-1 and TRBJ2-2; 7 bases are shared with TRBD1. V lost 5 bases, J lost 4 bases, and 7 bases stayed unmatched. Germline values: CDR1 MGHRA, CDR2 YSYEKL. This CDR3 region has 15 residues. The CDR3 is CASSVNRGSTGELFF. For the CDR3, the DNA is TGCGCCAGCAGCGTAAACAGGGGCTCCACCGGGGAGCTGTTTTTT.

The chain employs TRBV12-3 or TRBV12-4 and TRBJ1-1; D remains unclear. The CDR3 runs 16 residues. Trimming stripped 5 bases from V and 0 bases from J, with 16 bases between. CDR3 sequence reads: CASSPQIGPLNTEAFF. The CDR3 DNA sequence: TGTGCCAGCAGTCCTCAGATAGGCCCTCTGAACACTGAAGCTTTCTTT.

For this clonotype: Mismatch with germline at one junction end may stem from a read error. The chain carries TRBV12-3 or TRBV12-4 and TRBJ1-5; D might be TRBD1 (5 bases). The length of the CDR3 is 16 residues. The CDR3: CSSSSLGPKSTQPQHF. CDR3 nucleotide sequence: TGTTCCAGCAGTTCCCTGGGACCTAAGTCGACTCAGCCCCAGCATTTT.

Remarks on this clonotype: Given a much more abundant clone one base away, this may be a read error. The rearrangement links TRBV12-3 or TRBV12-4 to TRBJ1-2; TRBD1 agrees at 8 bases. Trimming cost V 6 bases and J 4 bases; bases outside gene matches: 22. CDR3 length equals 19 residues. This chain's CDR3 is CASRGQAKIPTWTFYGYTF. The CDR3 DNA reads as TGTGCCAGCAGGGGACAGGCGAAAATTCCCACGTGGACCTTCTATGGCTACACCTTC.

The chain uses TRBV5-5 and TRBJ1-5, with D unclear. The CDR3 loop spans 14 amino acids. The V gene lost 1 base and the J gene lost 4 bases, with 9 bases spanning the gap. Germline V lookup: CDR1 SGHKS, CDR2 YYEKEE (reference sequence). The CDR3 is CASSLTWENQPQHF. The DNA of the CDR3 is TGTGCCAGCAGCTTGACCTGGGAGAATCAGCCCCAGCATTTT.

This clonotype showed up just a few times. The rearrangement joins TRBV12-3 or TRBV12-4 to TRBJ2-7, with TRBD1 as a possible D gene (5 bases). The CDR3 consists of 12 residues. V was shortened by 5 bases and J by 5 bases, with 10 bases between the two germline ends. This CDR3 reads CASSPRTNEQYF. In DNA, the CDR3 is TGTGCCAGCAGTCCTCGGACAAACGAGCAGTACTTC.

The genes are TRBV5-1 and TRBJ2-2; D unclear. The CDR3 loop spans 16 amino acids. Trimming stripped 4 bases from V and 0 bases from J, with 13 bases between. Germline CDR1 and CDR2: SGHRS and YFSETQ. Here the CDR3 DNA reads TGCGCCAGCAGCCGGGCGAGCCCGGCGAACACCGGGGAGCTGTTTTTT. Translated, it gives CASSRASPANTGELFF.

The chain is built from TRBV24-1 and TRBJ1-4, with TRBD1 matching over 7 bases. CDR1 is KGHDR and CDR2 is SFDVKD in the germline V gene. After removal of 2 bases from V and 5 bases from J, the junction contained 13 bases not matched to a gene. This CDR3 spans 18 amino acids. The DNA for the CDR3 is TGTGCCACCAGTGATTCTCGACAGGGTGGTTGGGGAAATGAAAAACTGTTTTTT. Translating gives CATSDSRQGGWGNEKLFF.

The chain is built from TRBV24-1 and TRBJ2-5; 9 bases fit TRBD2. The CDR3 totals 16 residues. Germline V gene lookup returns CDR1 KGHDR and CDR2 SFDVKD. V lost 4 bases and J lost 5; bases outside the gene matches: 10. The CDR3 is CATSDRRAGGTETQYF. The CDR3 bases are TGTGCCACCAGTGACCGCCGAGCGGGGGGAACGGAGACCCAGTACTTC.

This clonotype was seen many times. CDR3 loop: CASNVWDRGVVGYTF. Written as DNA, the CDR3 is TGTGCCAGCAATGTTTGGGACAGGGGGGTGGTTGGCTACACCTTC. This chain links TRBV28 with TRBJ1-2; 11 nucleotides line up with TRBD1. Germline V CDR1 and CDR2: MDHEN, SYDVKM. V gave up 7 bases and J gave up 7 bases; unmatched junction bases: 11. The CDR3 covers 15 residues.

V gene TRBV6-2 or TRBV6-3 combines with J gene TRBJ2-3; TRBD2 matches at 9 bases. With 6 bases clipped from V and 3 bases from J, the junction kept 10 bases outside the gene matches. The CDR3 is made up of 16 amino acids. Germline values: CDR1 MNHEY, CDR2 SVGEGT. CDR3 protein: CASRRTGTSNTDTQYF. Written as DNA, the CDR3 is TGTGCCAGCAGGCGTACCGGGACTAGCAATACAGATACGCAGTATTTT.